This T cell receptor beta chain was found in a study of blood T cell repertoires in COVID-19. About the research overall: T cells, B-cell-depleted T cells, or PBMCs supplied cDNA or gDNA.

In the authors' methods: Estimated nucleated cell counts came from reference gene primer amplification. The table came from immunoSEQ multiplex PCR; TCRdb's copy has only in-frame clones and leaves some out. The V and J calls and the clone size are those of that table, but D and trimming were determined from the DNA. The sample gives around 620,000 clones, about 90% of which show up once; roughly 0.25% is in the top ten. The TCR comes from a young woman with acute or convalescent COVID-19. The sequenced material came from peripheral blood.

CDR3 DNA sequence: TGTGCCAGCAGCAGTCTAGCGGGGGGGCGCAATGAGCAGTTCTTC. Encoded protein: CASSSLAGGRNEQFF. The rearrangement joins TRBV6-6 to TRBJ2-1, with 12 bases fitting TRBD2. With 6 bases clipped from V and 6 bases from J, the junction kept 6 bases outside the gene matches. Germline V lookup: CDR1 MNHNY, CDR2 SVGAGI (reference sequence). The CDR3 has 15 amino acids.